These T cell receptor beta chains were read from a single sample in a study of blood T cell repertoires in COVID-19. The protocol was immunoSEQ multiplex PCR, while the TCRdb copy is restricted to in-frame clones and leaves out a portion. The data hold under 150,000 clones, with approximately 90% observed a single time. The specimen sequenced was peripheral blood. The receptors were sampled from a woman between 50 and 59 years old with acute or convalescent COVID-19. The CDR3 runs from the conserved cysteine through the conserved F or W. Each record gives: V gene, D gene, clone size, J gene, CDR3 protein, CDR3 DNA. A D gene is named only where the DNA matches it firmly. For some rows the clone size is stated as once, few or many, or as a class when expanded; others skip it.

v_gene: TRBV15; d_gene: -; abundance: -; j_gene: TRBJ1-2; CDR3aa: CATSRVANYGYTF; CDR3nt: TGTGCCACCAGCAGAGTAGCTAACTATGGCTACACCTTC
v_gene: TRBV18; d_gene: TRBD2; abundance: -; j_gene: TRBJ2-3; CDR3aa: CASSPSIRGGSLTDTQYF; CDR3nt: TGTGCCAGCTCACCATCGATTCGGGGGGGTTCTCTCACAGATACGCAGTATTTT
v_gene: TRBV30; d_gene: TRBD1; abundance: -; j_gene: TRBJ1-4; CDR3aa: CAWSSTGGLFF; CDR3nt: TGTGCCTGGAGTTCAACAGGGGGACTGTTTTTT
v_gene: TRBV5-4; d_gene: -; abundance: -; j_gene: TRBJ1-3; CDR3aa: CASSFGGTGNTIYF; CDR3nt: TGTGCCAGCAGCTTCGGGGGGACTGGAAACACCATATATTTT
v_gene: TRBV11-3; d_gene: TRBD1; abundance: -; j_gene: TRBJ2-5; CDR3aa: CASSSTGVDETQYF; CDR3nt: TGTGCCAGCAGCTCAACAGGGGTAGACGAGACCCAGTACTTC
v_gene: TRBV19; d_gene: TRBD1; abundance: -; j_gene: TRBJ1-2; CDR3aa: CASSPRQGGYGYTF; CDR3nt: TGTGCCAGTAGTCCGCGACAGGGAGGCTATGGCTACACCTTC
v_gene: TRBV7-9; d_gene: TRBD2; abundance: -; j_gene: TRBJ2-7; CDR3aa: CASSESTSGATYEQYF; CDR3nt: TGTGCCAGCAGCGAAAGCACTAGCGGGGCCACCTACGAGCAGTACTTC
v_gene: TRBV6-5; d_gene: -; abundance: -; j_gene: TRBJ1-1; CDR3aa: CASIWQGMYTEAFF; CDR3nt: TGTGCCAGCATTTGGCAGGGTATGTACACTGAAGCTTTCTTT
v_gene: TRBV19; d_gene: -; abundance: -; j_gene: TRBJ2-4; CDR3aa: CASSEGWNIQYF; CDR3nt: TGTGCCAGTAGCGAGGGATGGAACATTCAGTACTTC
v_gene: TRBV7-9; d_gene: -; abundance: once; j_gene: TRBJ2-2; CDR3aa: CASSSPSSRTPNTGELFF; CDR3nt: TGTGCCAGCAGCTCACCAAGCTCGAGGACTCCGAACACCGGGGAGCTGTTTTTT
v_gene: TRBV27; d_gene: -; abundance: -; j_gene: TRBJ1-1; CDR3aa: CASSIGQLNTEAFF; CDR3nt: TGTGCCAGCAGTATTGGACAGTTGAACACTGAAGCTTTCTTT
v_gene: TRBV30; d_gene: TRBD1; abundance: -; j_gene: TRBJ1-2; CDR3aa: CAWSQKGTALSSTF; CDR3nt: TGTGCCTGGAGTCAAAAAGGGACAGCTCTTTCTTCCACCTTC
v_gene: TRBV29-1; d_gene: TRBD1; abundance: -; j_gene: TRBJ2-2; CDR3aa: CSVKPGTDYTGELFF; CDR3nt: TGCAGCGTGAAGCCCGGGACAGACTACACCGGGGAGCTGTTTTTT
v_gene: TRBV7-2; d_gene: -; abundance: -; j_gene: TRBJ2-3; CDR3aa: CASSRDRITDTQYF; CDR3nt: TGTGCCAGCAGCCGTGACAGGATCACAGATACGCAGTATTTT
v_gene: TRBV5-5; d_gene: TRBD1; abundance: once; j_gene: TRBJ1-5; CDR3aa: CASSYTDRGSNQPQHF; CDR3nt: TGTGCCAGCAGCTACACCGACAGGGGTAGCAATCAGCCCCAGCATTTT
v_gene: TRBV7-6; d_gene: TRBD1; abundance: -; j_gene: TRBJ2-7; CDR3aa: CASSLVLDRGLLYEQYF; CDR3nt: TGTGCCAGCAGCTTAGTTCTGGACAGGGGGTTGTTGTACGAGCAGTACTTC
v_gene: TRBV7-3; d_gene: -; abundance: -; j_gene: TRBJ1-5; CDR3aa: CASSLFPGAGDNQPQHF; CDR3nt: TGTGCCAGCAGCTTATTCCCAGGGGCAGGGGACAATCAGCCCCAGCATTTT
v_gene: TRBV5-4; d_gene: -; abundance: -; j_gene: TRBJ1-6; CDR3aa: CASSLAGSSSYNSPLHF; CDR3nt: TGTGCCAGCAGCTTGGCAGGCAGTAGCTCCTATAATTCACCCCTCCACTTT
v_gene: TRBV7-9; d_gene: TRBD1; abundance: -; j_gene: TRBJ2-3; CDR3aa: CASSRQGDFFDTQYF; CDR3nt: TGTGCCAGCAGCCGACAGGGGGATTTTTTTGATACGCAGTATTTT
v_gene: TRBV9; d_gene: -; abundance: once; j_gene: TRBJ2-1; CDR3aa: CASSVGVQARNEQFF; CDR3nt: TGTGCCAGCAGCGTAGGAGTACAGGCGAGGAATGAGCAGTTCTTC
v_gene: TRBV11-2; d_gene: -; abundance: -; j_gene: TRBJ2-3; CDR3aa: CASSPISRRSAPRLDTQYF; CDR3nt: TGTGCCAGCAGCCCAATATCCCGCAGGTCGGCGCCCCGGTTAGATACGCAGTATTTT
v_gene: TRBV2; d_gene: -; abundance: -; j_gene: TRBJ1-1; CDR3aa: CASSVEGDDTEAFF; CDR3nt: TGTGCCAGCAGCGTAGAAGGGGATGACACTGAAGCTTTCTTT
v_gene: TRBV5-4; d_gene: -; abundance: -; j_gene: TRBJ2-1; CDR3aa: CASSLDQALNEQFF; CDR3nt: TGTGCCAGCAGCTTGGACCAGGCGCTCAATGAGCAGTTCTTC
v_gene: TRBV9; d_gene: TRBD2; abundance: -; j_gene: TRBJ2-7; CDR3aa: CASSRMGGSSYEQYF; CDR3nt: TGTGCCAGCAGCCGGATGGGGGGGAGCTCCTACGAGCAGTACTTC
v_gene: TRBV10-1; d_gene: -; abundance: -; j_gene: TRBJ1-1; CDR3aa: CASRWGRQGETEAFF; CDR3nt: TGCGCCAGCAGATGGGGGAGGCAGGGAGAAACTGAAGCTTTCTTT